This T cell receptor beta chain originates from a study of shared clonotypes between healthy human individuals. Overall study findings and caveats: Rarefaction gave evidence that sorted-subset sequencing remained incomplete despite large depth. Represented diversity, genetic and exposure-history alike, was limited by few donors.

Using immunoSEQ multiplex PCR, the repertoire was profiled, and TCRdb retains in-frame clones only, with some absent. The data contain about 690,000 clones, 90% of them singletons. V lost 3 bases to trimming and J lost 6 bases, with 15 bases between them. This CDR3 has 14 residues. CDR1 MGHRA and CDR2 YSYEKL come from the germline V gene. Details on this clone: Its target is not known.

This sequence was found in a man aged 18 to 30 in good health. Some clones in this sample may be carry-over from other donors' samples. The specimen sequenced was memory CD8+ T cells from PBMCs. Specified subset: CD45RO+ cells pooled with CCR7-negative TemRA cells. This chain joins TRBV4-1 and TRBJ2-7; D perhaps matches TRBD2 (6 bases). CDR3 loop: CASSQRSGLSEQYF. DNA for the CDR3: TGCGCCAGCAGCCAGCGCAGCGGACTAAGCGAGCAGTACTTC.